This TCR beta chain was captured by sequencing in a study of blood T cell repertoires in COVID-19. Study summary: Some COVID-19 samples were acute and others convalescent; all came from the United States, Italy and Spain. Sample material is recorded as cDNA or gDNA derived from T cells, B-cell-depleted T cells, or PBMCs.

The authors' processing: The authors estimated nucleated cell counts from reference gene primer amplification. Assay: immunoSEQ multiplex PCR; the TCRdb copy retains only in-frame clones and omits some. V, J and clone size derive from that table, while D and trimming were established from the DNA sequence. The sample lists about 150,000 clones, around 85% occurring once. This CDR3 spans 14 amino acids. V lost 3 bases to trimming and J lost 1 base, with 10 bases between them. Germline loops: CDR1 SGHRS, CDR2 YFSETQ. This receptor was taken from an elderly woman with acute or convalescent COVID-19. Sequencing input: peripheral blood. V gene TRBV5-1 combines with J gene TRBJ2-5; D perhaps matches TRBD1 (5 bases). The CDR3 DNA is TGCGCCAGCAGCTACGACAGCCTCCAAGAGACCCAGTACTTC. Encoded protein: CASSYDSLQETQYF.